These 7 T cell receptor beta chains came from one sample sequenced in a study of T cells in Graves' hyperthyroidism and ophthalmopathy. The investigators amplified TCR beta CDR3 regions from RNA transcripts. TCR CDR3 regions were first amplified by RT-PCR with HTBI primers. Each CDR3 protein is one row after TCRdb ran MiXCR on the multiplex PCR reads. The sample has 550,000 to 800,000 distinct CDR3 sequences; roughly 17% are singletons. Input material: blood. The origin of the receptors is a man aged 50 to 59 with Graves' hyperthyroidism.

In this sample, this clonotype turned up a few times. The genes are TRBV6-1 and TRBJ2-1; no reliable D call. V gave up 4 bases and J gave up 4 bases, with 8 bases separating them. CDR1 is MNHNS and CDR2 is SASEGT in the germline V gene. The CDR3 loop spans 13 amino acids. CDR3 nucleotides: TGTGCCAGCAGTGGTTGGGAATACAATGAGCAGTTCTTC. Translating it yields CASSGWEYNEQFF.

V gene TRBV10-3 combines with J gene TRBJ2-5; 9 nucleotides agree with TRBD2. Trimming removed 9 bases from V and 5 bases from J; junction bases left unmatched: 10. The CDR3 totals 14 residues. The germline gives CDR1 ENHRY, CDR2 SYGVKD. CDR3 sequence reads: CAIRHSGSGETQYF. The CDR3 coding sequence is TGTGCCATAAGACATAGCGGGAGTGGCGAGACCCAGTACTTC.

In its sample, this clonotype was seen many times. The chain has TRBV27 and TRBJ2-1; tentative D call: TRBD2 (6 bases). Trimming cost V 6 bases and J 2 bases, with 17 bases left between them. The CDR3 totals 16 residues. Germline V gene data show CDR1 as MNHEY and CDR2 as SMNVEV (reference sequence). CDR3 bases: TGTGCCAGCAGCACTTTAGCGGAATTAACCTACAATGAGCAGTTCTTC. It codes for CASSTLAELTYNEQFF.

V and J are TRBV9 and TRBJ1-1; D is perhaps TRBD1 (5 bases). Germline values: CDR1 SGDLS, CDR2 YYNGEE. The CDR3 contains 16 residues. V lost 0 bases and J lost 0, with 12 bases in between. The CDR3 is CASSVGKGPMNTEAFF. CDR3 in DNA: TGTGCCAGCAGCGTAGGCAAGGGGCCGATGAACACTGAAGCTTTCTTT.

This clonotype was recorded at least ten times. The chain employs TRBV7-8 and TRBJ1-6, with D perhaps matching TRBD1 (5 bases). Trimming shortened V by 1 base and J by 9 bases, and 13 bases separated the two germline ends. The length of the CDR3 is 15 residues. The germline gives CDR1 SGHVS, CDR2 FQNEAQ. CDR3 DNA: TGTGCCAGCAGCTTAGAATCAGGGTCGACTTCACCCCTCCACTTT. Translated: CASSLESGSTSPLHF.

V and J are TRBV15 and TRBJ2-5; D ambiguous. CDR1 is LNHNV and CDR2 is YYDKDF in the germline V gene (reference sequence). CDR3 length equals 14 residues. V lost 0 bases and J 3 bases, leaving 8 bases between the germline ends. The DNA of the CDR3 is TGTGCCACCAGCAGAGATCAAGCGAAAGAGACCCAGTACTTC. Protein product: CATSRDQAKETQYF.

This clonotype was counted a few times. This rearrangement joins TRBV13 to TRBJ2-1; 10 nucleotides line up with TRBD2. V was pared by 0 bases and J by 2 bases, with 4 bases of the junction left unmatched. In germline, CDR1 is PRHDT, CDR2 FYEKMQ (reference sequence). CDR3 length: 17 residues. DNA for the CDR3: TGTGCCAGCAGCTTAGGTACGAGCGGGAGGGCCTACAATGAGCAGTTCTTC. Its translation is CASSLGTSGRAYNEQFF.